The 30 T cell receptor beta chains presented below share a single source sample, sequenced in a study of cytomegalovirus exposure and HLA in healthy donors. Repertoires were generated with immunoSEQ multiplex PCR, while TCRdb's copy carries only in-frame clones and drops some. The data show approximately 88,000 clones, around 82% seen once. The specimen was PBMCs. The receptors stem from a woman aged 18-29 years in good health and CMV-seropositive.

The chain employs TRBV7-6 and TRBJ2-7; D might be TRBD1 (6 bases). V shed 0 bases and J shed 12 bases, with 12 bases lying between them. Germline assignment: CDR1 SGHVS and CDR2 FNYEAQ. CDR3 length: 12 amino acids. CDR3 residues: CASSLARGIPYF. The DNA for the CDR3 is TGTGCCAGCAGCTTAGCAAGGGGGATCCCGTACTTC.

The gene calls are TRBV9 and TRBJ2-3; D unclear. Looked up from germline, CDR1 is SGDLS and CDR2 is YYNGEE. Between the trimmed V and J ends, which lost 3 bases and 4 bases, there was a span of 15 bases. This CDR3 comprises 15 residues. CDR3 in amino acids: CASSAGSRNPDTQYF. The CDR3 DNA reads TGTGCCAGCAGCGCAGGATCCAGGAATCCAGATACGCAGTATTTT.

The J gene is TRBJ2-7, the V gene TRBV6-6; no reliable D call. The CDR3 is made up of 13 amino acids. Germline CDR1 is MNHNY and CDR2 is SVGAGI (reference sequence). V lost 1 base to trimming and J lost 4 bases, with 8 bases between them. The CDR3 reads CASSYFGSYEQYF. CDR3 nucleotides: TGTGCCAGCAGTTACTTCGGTTCGTACGAGCAGTACTTC.

The rearrangement uses TRBV11-1 and TRBJ2-7; 11 bases align to TRBD2. The CDR3 is 15 amino acids. J was trimmed by 1 base and V by 5 bases; bases with no gene match: 4. The germline CDR1 and CDR2 sequences are SGHAT and FQDESV (reference sequence). The CDR3 is CASSARLAGSYEQYF. DNA for the CDR3: TGTGCCAGCAGCGCCCGACTAGCGGGATCCTACGAGCAGTACTTC.

This rearrangement joins TRBV7-2 to TRBJ1-2, with TRBD1 matching 7 bases. In germline, CDR1 is SGHTA, CDR2 FQGNSA. The CDR3 has 15 amino acids. Trimming removed 4 bases from V and 3 bases from J; junction bases left unmatched: 8. The CDR3: CASSSSFTGDYGYTF. The DNA of the CDR3 is TGTGCCAGCAGCTCAAGCTTTACAGGGGACTATGGCTACACCTTC.

The rearrangement joins TRBV2 to TRBJ2-2; 8 bases match TRBD2. The CDR3 consists of 15 residues. Trimming at V came to 5 bases and at J to 7 bases, leaving 9 bases not matched to a gene. Germline-derived CDR1 and CDR2 are SNHLY and FYNNEI. CDR3 bases: TGTGCCAGCAGTAAACCGGGAGGGTCTGTCGGGGAGCTGTTTTTT. Protein product: CASSKPGGSVGELFF.

The count of this clone is one. This chain links TRBV5-1 with TRBJ1-6; D may be TRBD1 (5 bases). CDR3 length equals 15 residues. Trimming left V 4 bases short and J 6 bases short, with 14 bases between. Per the germline V gene, CDR1 is SGHRS and CDR2 is YFSETQ. The CDR3 DNA reads TGCGCCAGCAGCCAGAAGCAGGGTCTTAATTCACCCCTCCACTTT. This encodes CASSQKQGLNSPLHF.

The chain couples TRBV4-2 to TRBJ2-1; TRBD2 aligns across 9 bases. V shed 5 bases, J shed 5 bases, and the junction held 7 bases outside the gene matches. CDR3 size: 15 residues. CDR1 is LGHNA, CDR2 YNFKEQ, per germline. The CDR3: CASSAASGKNNEQFF. CDR3 in DNA: TGTGCCAGCAGCGCTGCTAGCGGGAAAAACAATGAGCAGTTCTTC.

This clone has a single count. V is TRBV6-5 and J is TRBJ2-7; D is possibly TRBD2 (6 bases). V gave up 6 bases and J gave up 3 bases, with 15 bases separating them. CDR3 length: 14 amino acids. CDR1 is MNHEY, CDR2 SVGAGI, per germline. The CDR3: CASSPSSGGYEQYF. CDR3 nucleotides: TGTGCCAGCAGCCCGAGTTCCGGGGGCTACGAGCAGTACTTC.

The chain uses TRBV9 and TRBJ2-7; 12 bases line up with TRBD2. J was trimmed by 2 bases and V by 4 bases; bases with no gene match: 16. The length of the CDR3 is 19 residues. Germline CDR1 reads SGDLS; CDR2 reads YYNGEE. CDR3 sequence reads: CASSPEDPRLAGAPYEQYF. For the CDR3, the DNA is TGTGCCAGCAGCCCCGAGGACCCCCGACTAGCGGGGGCCCCCTACGAGCAGTACTTC.

The J gene is TRBJ2-7, the V gene TRBV7-3, with D maybe TRBD1 (5 bases). CDR1 and CDR2 from the germline V gene are SGHTA and FQGTGA. The CDR3 totals 14 residues. Trimming left V 0 bases short and J 0 bases short, with 6 bases between. The CDR3: CASSLTDSSYEQYF. Written as DNA, the CDR3 is TGTGCCAGCAGCTTAACCGACAGCTCCTACGAGCAGTACTTC.

The gene calls are TRBV30 and TRBJ1-3, with a weak D call TRBD1 (5 bases). V was pared by 8 bases and J by 0 bases, with 17 bases between. CDR1 and CDR2 from the germline V gene are GTSNPN and SVGIG (reference sequence). The CDR3 covers 15 residues. The CDR3 is CAGSGFISSGNTIYF. The CDR3 DNA reads as TGTGCCGGGTCAGGGTTCATCAGCTCTGGAAACACCATATATTTT.

This chain links TRBV19 with TRBJ1-4, with a possible D match to TRBD1 (5 bases). From germline, CDR1 is LNHDA and CDR2 SQIVND (reference sequence). This CDR3 has 14 residues. Deletions cut 3 bases from V and 7 bases from J, with 12 bases between. In DNA form, the CDR3 reads TGTGCCAGTAGTATGAGGAGGGGTGGTGAAAAACTGTTTTTT. This codes for CASSMRRGGEKLFF.

The V call is TRBV5-1, the J call TRBJ1-1, with 7 bases identical to TRBD1. This CDR3 spans 14 amino acids. The V segment lost 4 bases and the J segment 5 bases; nucleotides outside the gene matches: 8. Looked up from germline, CDR1 is SGHRS and CDR2 is YFSETQ. The CDR3 region is CASSLTRGNTEAFF. For the CDR3, the DNA is TGCGCCAGCAGCCTCACCAGGGGGAATACTGAAGCTTTCTTT. The full variable domain, in which reference TRBV5-1 and TRBJ1-1 provide the parts outside the CDR3, is KAGVTQTPRYLIKTRGQQVTLSCSPISGHRSVSWYQQTPGQGLQFLFEYFSETQRNKGNFPGRFSGRQFSNSRSEMNVSTLELGDSALYLCASSLTRGNTEAFFGQGTRLTVV.

The chain links TRBV7-6 to TRBJ1-3; 8 bases line up with TRBD1. V shed 2 bases, J shed 3 bases, and the junction held 3 bases outside the gene matches. CDR3 length: 15 residues. Germline CDR1 SGHVS, CDR2 FNYEAQ. The CDR3 spells CASSLQGAGGNTIYF. CDR3 DNA sequence: TGTGCCAGCAGCTTACAGGGGGCGGGTGGAAACACCATATATTTT.

Note on this clone: Distinct nucleotide sequences in the sample also encode this CDR3. The chain uses TRBV30 and TRBJ2-3; the match to TRBD1 covers 7 bases. This CDR3 is 13 amino acids long. The J segment lost 3 bases and the V segment lost 0 bases, leaving 0 bases of the junction unmatched. Germline CDR1 GTSNPN, CDR2 SVGIG (reference sequence). The CDR3 loop reads CAWSVQGTDTQYF. DNA of the CDR3: TGTGCCTGGAGTGTACAGGGGACAGATACGCAGTATTTT. Supplemented by reference TRBV30 and TRBJ2-3, the full variable domain reads SQTIHQWPATLVQPVGSPLSLECTVEGTSNPNLYWYRQAAGRGLQLLFYSVGIGQISSEVPQNLSASRPQDRQFILSSKKLLLSDSGFYLCAWSVQGTDTQYFGPGTRLTVL.

The chain is built from TRBV5-6 and TRBJ2-5, with a possible D match to TRBD1 (6 bases). This CDR3 is built from 13 residues. Germline assignment: CDR1 SGHDT and CDR2 YYEEEE. The V end was cut by 2 bases, the J end by 5 bases, with 10 bases between. The CDR3 protein is CASSFTGTETQYF. As DNA, the CDR3 is TGTGCCAGCAGCTTTACAGGGACCGAGACCCAGTACTTC.

The chain carries TRBV6-5 and TRBJ2-3; tentatively, D is TRBD2 (5 bases). The CDR3 loop spans 15 amino acids. Germline-derived CDR1 and CDR2 are MNHEY and SVGAGI. V lost 0 bases and J lost 6, with 13 bases in between. The CDR3 protein is CASSYSRTFLDTQYF. The CDR3 nucleotides read TGTGCCAGCAGTTACTCCCGGACTTTTTTGGATACGCAGTATTTT.

V is TRBV7-8 and J is TRBJ2-2, with 7 bases fitting TRBD1. The CDR3 is 16 residues long. Per germline, CDR1 SGHVS and CDR2 FQNEAQ. The junction had 9 bases not matched to a gene; V was cut back by 5 bases and J by 3 bases. The CDR3 DNA reads TGTGCCAGCAGCCCGGCGTCAGGGACAGACACCGGGGAGCTGTTTTTT. It translates to CASSPASGTDTGELFF.

Of note for this clone: One end of the junction fails to match germline, which may point to a read error. The V call is TRBV16, the J call TRBJ2-3, with D tentatively TRBD1 (5 bases). CDR3 size: 13 residues. Germline lookup yields CDR1 KGHSY and CDR2 FQNENV. The CDR3 coding sequence is TGTGCCAGCAACCAACAGGATACAGATACGCAGTATTTT. It is translated as CASNQQDTDTQYF.

J is TRBJ1-2 and V is TRBV7-2; D is unclear. Germline CDR1 is SGHTA and CDR2 is FQGNSA. V dropped 1 base and J dropped 4 bases, with 13 bases sitting between them. The CDR3 has 15 amino acids. The CDR3 reads CASSLGGGNFYGYTF. CDR3 coding DNA: TGTGCCAGCAGCTTAGGAGGCGGGAACTTCTATGGCTACACCTTC. Full variable domain (outside the CDR3, taken from reference TRBV7-2 and TRBJ1-2): GAGVSQSPSNKVTEKGKDVELRCDPISGHTALYWYRQSLGQGLEFLIYFQGNSAPDKSGLPSDRFSAERTGGSVSTLTIQRTQQEDSAVYLCASSLGGGNFYGYTFGSGTRLTVV.

CDR3 sequence: CASSDQALGGLTDTQYF. The CDR3 DNA sequence: TGTGCCAGCAGCGATCAAGCCCTCGGGGGTTTGACAGATACGCAGTATTTT. The chain links TRBV5-4 to TRBJ2-3; a possible D gene is TRBD2 (6 bases). The ends were cut back, 4 bases at V and 3 bases at J, with 21 bases in the middle. Germline assignment: CDR1 SGHNT and CDR2 YYREEE (reference sequence). This CDR3 has 17 amino acids.

The V gene is TRBV5-1, the J gene TRBJ2-3; 10 bases fit TRBD2. The CDR3 extends over 15 amino acids. V shed 3 bases, J shed 5 bases, and the junction held 6 bases outside the gene matches. The germline V gene has CDR1 SGHRS and CDR2 YFSETQ. This CDR3 reads CASSSSGGAGDTQYF. CDR3 bases: TGCGCCAGCAGCTCGAGCGGGGGGGCCGGAGATACGCAGTATTTT.

V usage is TRBV11-2 and J usage is TRBJ2-1; weak D call: TRBD2 (6 bases). Looked up from germline, CDR1 is SGHAT and CDR2 is FQNNGV. The CDR3 length is 15 residues. Trimming removed 6 bases at V and 8 bases at J, with 20 bases between. CDR3 bases: TGTGCCAGCAGACTACTAGCCCGCGTAAGCGATGAGCAGTTCTTC. This sequence encodes CASRLLARVSDEQFF.

The rearrangement uses TRBV4-1 and TRBJ2-1; D perhaps matches TRBD2 (7 bases). This CDR3 is built from 17 residues. Trimming took 2 bases from V and 2 from J, leaving 16 bases between them. Germline CDR1 reads MGHRA; CDR2 reads YSYEKL. The DNA for the CDR3 is TGCGCCAGCAGCCAAAATCCGGCGGGGGCCGCCTACAATGAGCAGTTCTTC. Its translation: CASSQNPAGAAYNEQFF.

The genes are TRBV6-5 and TRBJ2-3; perhaps TRBD1 as D (6 bases). The V end lost 10 bases, the J end lost 7 bases, and 12 bases lay between the germline ends. The CDR3 has 11 residues. CDR1 and CDR2 (germline): MNHEY, SVGAGI. CDR3: CAIRQANTQYF. The CDR3 nucleotides read TGTGCCATCCGACAGGCGAATACGCAGTATTTT.

This clone has just a few counts. The rearrangement joins TRBV30 to TRBJ1-6, with 8 bases fitting TRBD1. The germline V gene has CDR1 GTSNPN and CDR2 SVGIG (reference sequence). The CDR3 is 16 residues long. V lost 5 bases and J lost 5; bases outside the gene matches: 11. CDR3 amino acids: CAWSPPQGAHNSPLHF. CDR3 nucleotide sequence: TGTGCCTGGTCTCCCCCGCAGGGGGCGCATAATTCACCCCTCCACTTT.

This chain joins TRBV19 and TRBJ2-3, with D possibly being TRBD2 (6 bases). V was trimmed by 5 bases and J by 7 bases, leaving 19 bases between them. This CDR3 comprises 15 residues. Germline CDR1 reads LNHDA; CDR2 reads SQIVND (reference sequence). The CDR3 reads CASSWDSTTGNTQYF. The DNA for the CDR3 is TGTGCCAGTAGTTGGGACTCAACGACGGGCAATACGCAGTATTTT.

This sequence joins TRBV7-2 and TRBJ2-5; the D gene is possibly TRBD2 (5 bases). Trimming shortened V by 5 bases and J by 5 bases, and 21 bases separated the two germline ends. Germline V gene sequence: CDR1 SGHTA, CDR2 FQGNSA. The CDR3 runs to 16 residues. The CDR3 DNA reads as TGTGCCAGCAGCCCTAGAGTTCGGCCAGGCGGGGAGACCCAGTACTTC. It yields the protein CASSPRVRPGGETQYF.

The chain links TRBV15 to TRBJ1-2; 8 positions match TRBD1. Germline loops: CDR1 LNHNV, CDR2 YYDKDF (reference sequence). The CDR3 runs 15 residues. V was clipped by 5 bases and J by 2 bases; unmatched bases: 7. CDR3 sequence: CATSPYRGSNYGYTF. CDR3 DNA: TGTGCCACCAGCCCGTACAGGGGGAGCAACTATGGCTACACCTTC.